This T cell receptor (beta chain) stems from a study of cytomegalovirus exposure and HLA in healthy donors. Study as a whole: Within the Caucasian-associated ancestry cluster were 81% of the approximately 400 genotyped donors.

CDR1 MGHDK and CDR2 SYGVNS come from the germline V gene. This CDR3 is 16 amino acids long. Unmatched junction bases numbered 6, after V lost 6 bases and J lost 1 base. As for this clone: Its antigen is unidentified.

This PCR relied on a set of 60 Vbeta primers and 13 Jbeta primers. The data were produced by immunoSEQ multiplex PCR, yet TCRdb's version contains in-frame clones alone and is incomplete. Of 200,000 to 250,000 clones listed, over 65% are singletons. Study results and limitations: Immune exposure information available was restricted to CMV serostatus.

The chain is built from TRBV25-1 and TRBJ1-5, with 10 bases matching TRBD1. This TCR was recovered from a man aged 18 to 35 in good health and CMV-seronegative. Sequenced sample: PBMCs. The CDR3 DNA sequence: TGTGCCAGCAGCCCCGGGACAGGGGTGAGCAATCAGCCCCAGCATTTT. It encodes CASSPGTGVSNQPQHF.